Sequencing of this T cell receptor beta chain was carried out in a study of T cells in Graves' hyperthyroidism and ophthalmopathy. Patients were excluded because of uncontrolled infection, other autoimmune disease, pregnancy or lactation. Note on this clonotype: The antigen is unknown.

Findings and caveats of the study: Ophthalmopathy was distinguished from stable hyperthyroidism by 13 V-J signatures. The model made its ophthalmopathy prediction, and onset followed a median 6.5 months later.

Germline V gene sequence: CDR1 DFQATT, CDR2 SNEGSKA (reference sequence). V gave up 6 bases and J gave up 5 bases, with 19 bases separating them. This CDR3 spans 14 amino acids. Amplified regions were TCR beta CDR3 sequences from RNA transcripts. A first-round RT-PCR of the TCR CDR3 used the HTBI primer set. TCRdb analysed the multiplex PCR reads with MiXCR anew, one entry per CDR3 protein. The sample consists of fewer than 650,000 distinct CDR3 sequences, 11% to 15% of them appearing once. Sequenced: blood. The chain carries TRBV20-1 and TRBJ2-5, with D possibly being TRBD1 (5 bases). The sequence came from a woman aged 18-30 years with Graves' ophthalmopathy. CDR3 loop: CSASTPGSPETQYF. The CDR3 DNA reads TGCAGTGCCTCCACTCCAGGGTCTCCGGAGACCCAGTACTTC.